This T cell receptor (beta chain) appears in the sequencing data of a study of metastatic and nonmetastatic thyroid tumors (dated by TCRdb to about 2020). Background on the whole study: For patients with malignant and with benign thyroid disease, the researchers compared repertoires between peripheral blood samples and tumor or nodule tissue samples. Here is what the overall study found, with its caveats: In both blood and tumor samples, TCR beta diversity was reported to be significantly higher in malignant tumors than in benign nodules.

No patient had received any treatment before thyroid surgery. Patient clinical samples collected from the early 2010s to the late 2010s were retrospectively analysed using T-cell receptor beta sequencing. The CDR3 contains 15 residues, cysteine and phenylalanine counted. The DNA shown is the 45-base CDR3, in frame from base 1. V loses 0 bases, J loses 5 bases, and the germline ends lie 13 bases apart. The germline V gene (reference sequence) provides CDR1 LGHDT and CDR2 YNNKEL. The protocol used for the library was PCR. Sequencing took place on an Illumina HiSeq 4000. The TCR beta-chain CDR3 region of each patient was profiled by high-throughput sequencing. In the original analysis: Drawing on CDR3 differences between clinicopathological groups, the researchers built a classifier meant to tell apart patients with distant-metastatic papillary thyroid cancer. The Shannon index was used to measure repertoire diversity, and the Morisita-Horn index was used to measure how similar tumor and blood repertoires were. The public reads were quality trimmed at Q25 with fastp and then assembled into clones with MiXCR by TCRdb, keeping productive beta chains. The V and J calls follow TCRdb's processing rather than the paper's. The sample profile shows 25,000 to 35,000 clones; about 18% of them were found once. The ten largest clonotypes hold approximately 5% of the sample.

This clone was seen many times. No antigen is known for it. Per-base quality was not reported, and no clone a single base away is much larger than it. Material: blood. The sequence was obtained from a female donor with papillary thyroid cancer or a benign thyroid nodule (not recorded which). Some clones in this sample may be carry-over from other donors' samples. This sequence uses TRBV3-1 and TRBJ2-5; no D gene can be assigned with confidence. The CDR3 corresponds to CASSQELGSGETQYF. In nucleotide form, the sequence is TGTGCCAGCAGCCAAGAGTTGGGTTCGGGCGAGACCCAGTACTTC.